This entry is about one TCR beta chain. Its antigen is still unknown. The authors reverse transcribed all of the isolated RNA, so sequencing captured expressed TCRB transcripts. Sequencing was performed with immunoSEQ multiplex PCR; in TCRdb, only in-frame clones are kept and a portion is missing. Among over 40,000 clones listed, roughly 70% were seen once. This sample was taken from a study of beta chain features in type 1 diabetes. Study-wide context: Across the samples, approximately 98,000,000 sorted cells were examined in total.

Study-wide results and caveats: Moderate but significant shortening of TCRB CDR3s was recorded in all four CD4+ subsets from Type 1 diabetes patients.

The V gene's germline CDR1 is SGHTA and CDR2 FQGNSA. The CDR3 runs to 13 residues. Trimming removed 3 bases at V and 9 bases at J, with 12 bases between. CD45RO/CCR7/CD25/CD127/CD95/CD27 staining was used to isolate CD4+ naive, central memory, regulatory and stem cell-like memory cells by sorting. The purity of all sorted populations exceeded 98%. This clonotype was sampled from a woman between 18 and 30 years old with type 1 diabetes. The material sequenced was Tregs from blood. The chain couples TRBV7-2 to TRBJ2-1; D uncertain. In nucleotides, the CDR3 is TGTGCCAGCAGCTTTCTTGAGAGAGGTGAGCAGTTCTTC. This translates into CASSFLERGEQFF.